This TCR beta chain came from a study of T cell responses to AZD1222 COVID-19 vaccine. Findings and limits, study-wide: Donor demographics were predominantly white British with a female majority; clonal diversity may be underestimated. An increase in Spike-specific TCR breadth and depth was observed after two AZD1222 doses. Only a handful of AZD1222 recipients, six or seven in all, had baseline seropositivity. Researchers took repertoire samples only after the peak T cell response had come.

Assay used: immunoSEQ multiplex PCR; TCRdb lists only in-frame clones, some missing. The sample holds about 81,000 clones, around 92% seen once. V dropped 2 bases and J dropped 5 bases, with 13 bases sitting between them. The CDR3 is 14 amino acids. Germline loops: CDR1 MDHEN, CDR2 SYDVKM. Notes on this clone: What it binds is not known.

This receptor was obtained from an adult in good health. Sample: peripheral blood, taken on day 0 of AZD1222 vaccination. V and J are TRBV28 and TRBJ2-7; perhaps TRBD2 as D (6 bases). CDR3 sequence (DNA): TGTGCCAGCAGTTTAGGGGGGTCCCTTGACGAGCAGTACTTC. Translation gives CASSLGGSLDEQYF.